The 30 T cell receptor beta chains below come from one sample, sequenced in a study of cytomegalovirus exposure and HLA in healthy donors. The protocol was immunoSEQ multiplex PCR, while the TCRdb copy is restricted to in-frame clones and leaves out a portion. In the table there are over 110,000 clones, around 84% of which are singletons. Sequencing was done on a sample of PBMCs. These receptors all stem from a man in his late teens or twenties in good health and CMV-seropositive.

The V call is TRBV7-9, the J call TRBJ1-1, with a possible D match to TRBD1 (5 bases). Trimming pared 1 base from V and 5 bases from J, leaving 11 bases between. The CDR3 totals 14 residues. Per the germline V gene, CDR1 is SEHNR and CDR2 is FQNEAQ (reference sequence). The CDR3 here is CASSLGHGGTEAFF. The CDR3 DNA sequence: TGTGCCAGCAGCTTAGGGCATGGGGGGACTGAAGCTTTCTTT. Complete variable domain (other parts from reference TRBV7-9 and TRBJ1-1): DTGVSQNPRHKITKRGQNVTFRCDPISEHNRLYWYRQTLGQGPEFLTYFQNEAQLEKSRLLSDRFSAERPKGSFSTLEIQRTEQGDSAMYLCASSLGHGGTEAFFGQGTRLTVV.

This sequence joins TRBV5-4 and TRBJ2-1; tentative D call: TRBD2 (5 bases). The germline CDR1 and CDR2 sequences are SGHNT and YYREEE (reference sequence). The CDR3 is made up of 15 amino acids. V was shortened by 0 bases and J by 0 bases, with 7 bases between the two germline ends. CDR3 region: CASSLVGSSYNEQFF. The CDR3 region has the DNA TGTGCCAGCAGCTTGGTGGGGAGCTCCTACAATGAGCAGTTCTTC.

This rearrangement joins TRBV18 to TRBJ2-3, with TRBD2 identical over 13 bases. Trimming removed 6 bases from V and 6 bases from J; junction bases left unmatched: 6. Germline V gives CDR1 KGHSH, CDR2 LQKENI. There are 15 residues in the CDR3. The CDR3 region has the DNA TGTGCCAGCTCCGGACTAGCGGGGGCCGGGGATACGCAGTATTTT. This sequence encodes CASSGLAGAGDTQYF.

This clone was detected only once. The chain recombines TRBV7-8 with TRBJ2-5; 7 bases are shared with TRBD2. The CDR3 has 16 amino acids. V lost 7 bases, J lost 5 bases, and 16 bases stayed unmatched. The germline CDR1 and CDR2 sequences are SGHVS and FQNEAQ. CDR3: CASTQWGGGIRETQYF. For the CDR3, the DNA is TGTGCCAGCACCCAGTGGGGGGGAGGGATACGGGAGACCCAGTACTTC.

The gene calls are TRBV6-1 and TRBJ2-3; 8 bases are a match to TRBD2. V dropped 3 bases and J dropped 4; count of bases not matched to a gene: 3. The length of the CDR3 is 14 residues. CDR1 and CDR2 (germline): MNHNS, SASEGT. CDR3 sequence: CASSDSGKADTQYF. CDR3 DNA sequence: TGTGCCAGCAGTGATAGCGGGAAGGCAGATACGCAGTATTTT.

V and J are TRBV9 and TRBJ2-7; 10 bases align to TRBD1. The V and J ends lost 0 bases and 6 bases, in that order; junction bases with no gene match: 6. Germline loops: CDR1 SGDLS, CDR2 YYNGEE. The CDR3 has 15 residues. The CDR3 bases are TGTGCCAGCAGCGTAGTGGGGACAGGGGTCGGCGAGCAGTACTTC. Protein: CASSVVGTGVGEQYF.

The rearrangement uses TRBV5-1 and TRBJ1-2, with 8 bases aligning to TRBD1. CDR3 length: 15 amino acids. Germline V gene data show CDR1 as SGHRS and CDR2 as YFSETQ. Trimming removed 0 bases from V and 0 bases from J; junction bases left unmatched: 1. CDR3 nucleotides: TGCGCCAGCAGCTTGGGGGGACAGGCTAACTATGGCTACACCTTC. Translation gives CASSLGGQANYGYTF.

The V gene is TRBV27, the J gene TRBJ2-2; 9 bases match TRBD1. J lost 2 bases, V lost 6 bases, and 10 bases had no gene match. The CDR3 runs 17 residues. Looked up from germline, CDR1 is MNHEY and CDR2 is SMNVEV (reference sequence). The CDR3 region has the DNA TGTGCCAGCAGACTACAGGGGGCGGGCCTTAACACCGGGGAGCTGTTTTTT. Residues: CASRLQGAGLNTGELFF.

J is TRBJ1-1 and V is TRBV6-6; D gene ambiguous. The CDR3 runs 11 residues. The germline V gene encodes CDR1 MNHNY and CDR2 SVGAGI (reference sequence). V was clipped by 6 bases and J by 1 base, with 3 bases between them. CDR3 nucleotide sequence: TGTGCCAGCAGACAGAACACTGAAGCTTTCTTT. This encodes CASRQNTEAFF.

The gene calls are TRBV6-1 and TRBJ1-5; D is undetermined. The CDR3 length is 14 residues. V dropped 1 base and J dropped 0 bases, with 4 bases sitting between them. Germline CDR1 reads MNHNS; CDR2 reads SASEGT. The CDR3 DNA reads TGTGCCAGCAGTGAAGTCAGTAGCAATCAGCCCCAGCATTTT. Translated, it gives CASSEVSSNQPQHF.

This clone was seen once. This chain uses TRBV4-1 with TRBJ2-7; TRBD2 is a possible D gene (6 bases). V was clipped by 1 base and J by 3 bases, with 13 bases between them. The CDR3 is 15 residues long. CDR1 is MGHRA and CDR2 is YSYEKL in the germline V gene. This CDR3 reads CASSQVSTRNYEQYF. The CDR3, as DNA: TGCGCCAGCAGCCAAGTTTCGACTAGGAACTACGAGCAGTACTTC.

In DNA, the CDR3 is TGTGCCAGCAGTGGGGACAGAAATAATTCACCCCTCCACTTT. Its protein is CASSGDRNNSPLHF. The chain uses TRBV25-1 and TRBJ1-6; 7 bases agree with TRBD1. Germline V gene data show CDR1 as MGHDK and CDR2 as SYGVNS. J was trimmed by 5 bases and V by 4 bases; bases with no gene match: 2. The CDR3 covers 14 residues.

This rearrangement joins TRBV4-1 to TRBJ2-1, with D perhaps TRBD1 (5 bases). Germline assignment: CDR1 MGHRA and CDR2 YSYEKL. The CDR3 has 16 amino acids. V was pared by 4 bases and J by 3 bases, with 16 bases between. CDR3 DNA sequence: TGCGCCAGCAGCCTAAGAGTTCCAGGACACTACAATGAGCAGTTCTTC. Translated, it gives CASSLRVPGHYNEQFF.

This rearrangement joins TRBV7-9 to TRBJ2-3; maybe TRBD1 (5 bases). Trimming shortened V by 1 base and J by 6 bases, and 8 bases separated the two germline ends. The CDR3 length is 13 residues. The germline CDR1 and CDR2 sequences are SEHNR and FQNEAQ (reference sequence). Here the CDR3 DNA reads TGTGCCAGCAGCTTAGGATCAGGGGATACGCAGTATTTT. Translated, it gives CASSLGSGDTQYF.

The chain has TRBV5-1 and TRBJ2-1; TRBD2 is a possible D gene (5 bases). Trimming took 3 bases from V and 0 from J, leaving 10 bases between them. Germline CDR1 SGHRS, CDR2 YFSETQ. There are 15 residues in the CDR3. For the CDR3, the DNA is TGCGCCAGCAGCTGGGGAGCGGCCTCCTACAATGAGCAGTTCTTC. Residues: CASSWGAASYNEQFF.

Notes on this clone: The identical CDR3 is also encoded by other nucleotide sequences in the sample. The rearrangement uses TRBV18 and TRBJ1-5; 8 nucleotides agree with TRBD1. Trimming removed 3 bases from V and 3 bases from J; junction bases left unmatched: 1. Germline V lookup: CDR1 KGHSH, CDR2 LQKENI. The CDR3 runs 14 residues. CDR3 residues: CASSPGQDNQPQHF. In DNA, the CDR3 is TGTGCCAGCTCACCGGGACAGGACAATCAGCCCCAGCATTTT.

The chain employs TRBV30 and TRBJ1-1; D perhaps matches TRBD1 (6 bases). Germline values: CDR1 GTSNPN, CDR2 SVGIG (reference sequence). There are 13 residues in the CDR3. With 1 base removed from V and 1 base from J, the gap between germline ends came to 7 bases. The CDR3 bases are TGTGCCTGGAGTGCGACAGGGAACACTGAAGCTTTCTTT. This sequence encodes CAWSATGNTEAFF.

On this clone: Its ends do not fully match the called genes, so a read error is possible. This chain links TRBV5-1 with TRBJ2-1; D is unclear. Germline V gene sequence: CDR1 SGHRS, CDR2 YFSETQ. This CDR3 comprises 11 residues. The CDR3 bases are TGCGCCAGCAGCTTGCTCCAAGAGCTGGTCTTC. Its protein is CASSLLQELVF.

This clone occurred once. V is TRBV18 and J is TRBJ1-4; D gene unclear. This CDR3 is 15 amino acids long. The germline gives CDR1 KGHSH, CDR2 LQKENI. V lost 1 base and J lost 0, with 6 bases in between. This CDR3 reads CASSPLTATNEKLFF. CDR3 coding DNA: TGTGCCAGCTCACCACTTACAGCAACTAATGAAAAACTGTTTTTT.

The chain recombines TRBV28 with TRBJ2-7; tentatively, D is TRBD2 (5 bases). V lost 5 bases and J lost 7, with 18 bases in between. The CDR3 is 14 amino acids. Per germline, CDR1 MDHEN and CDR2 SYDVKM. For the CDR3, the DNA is TGTGCCAGCAGTCGGGATCCGGGCACGGGGGAGCAGTACTTC. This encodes CASSRDPGTGEQYF.

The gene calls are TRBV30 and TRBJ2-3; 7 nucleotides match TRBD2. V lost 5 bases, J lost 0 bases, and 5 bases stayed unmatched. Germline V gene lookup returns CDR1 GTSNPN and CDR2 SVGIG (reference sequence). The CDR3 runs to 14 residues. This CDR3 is CAWSRGVSTDTQYF. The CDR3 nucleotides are TGTGCCTGGTCCCGGGGGGTTAGCACAGATACGCAGTATTTT.

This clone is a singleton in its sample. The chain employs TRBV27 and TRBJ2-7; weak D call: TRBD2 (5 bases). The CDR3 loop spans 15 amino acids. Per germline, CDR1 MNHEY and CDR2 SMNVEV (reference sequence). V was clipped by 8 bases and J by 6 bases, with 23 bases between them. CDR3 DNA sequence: TGTGCCAGCGCGGGCGGTTATACTCGACGGGTCGAGCAGTACTTC. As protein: CASAGGYTRRVEQYF.

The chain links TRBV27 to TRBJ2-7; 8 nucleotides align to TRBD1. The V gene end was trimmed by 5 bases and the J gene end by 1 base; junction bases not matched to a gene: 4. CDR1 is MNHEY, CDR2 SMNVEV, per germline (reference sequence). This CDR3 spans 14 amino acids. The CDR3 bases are TGTGCCAGCAGTGCCGGGACAGGTTCCTACGAGCAGTACTTC. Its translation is CASSAGTGSYEQYF.

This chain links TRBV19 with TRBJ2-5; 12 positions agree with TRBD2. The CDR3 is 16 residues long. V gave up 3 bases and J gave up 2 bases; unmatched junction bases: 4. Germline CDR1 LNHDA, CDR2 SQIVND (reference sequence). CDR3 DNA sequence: TGTGCCAGTAGTATTGGACTAGCGGGGTATCAAGAGACCCAGTACTTC. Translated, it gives CASSIGLAGYQETQYF. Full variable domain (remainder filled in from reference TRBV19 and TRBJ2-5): DGGITQSPKYLFRKEGQNVTLSCEQNLNHDAMYWYRQDPGQGLRLIYYSQIVNDFQKGDIAEGYSVSREKKESFPLTVTSAQKNPTAFYLCASSIGLAGYQETQYFGPGTRLLVL.

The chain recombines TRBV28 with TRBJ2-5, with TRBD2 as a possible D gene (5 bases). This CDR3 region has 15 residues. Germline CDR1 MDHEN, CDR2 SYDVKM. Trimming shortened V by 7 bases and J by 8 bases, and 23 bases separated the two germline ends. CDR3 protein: CASTSPGARGSTQYF. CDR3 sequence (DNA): TGTGCCAGCACTTCCCCAGGAGCTCGGGGTTCCACCCAGTACTTC.

In DNA, the CDR3 is TGTGCCAGCAGCCGACAGGGGGCGCAGGGCGGGGAGCTGTTTTTT. This encodes CASSRQGAQGGELFF. The chain couples TRBV5-8 to TRBJ2-2; TRBD1 matches 10 bases. Germline V gene data show CDR1 as SGHTS and CDR2 as YDEGEE. V dropped 4 bases and J dropped 7; count of bases not matched to a gene: 7. The CDR3 runs 15 residues. Filled out from reference TRBV5-8 and TRBJ2-2, the complete variable domain reads EAGVTQSPTHLIKTRGQQATLRCSPISGHTSVYWYQQALGLGLQFLLWYDEGEERNRGNFPPRFSGRQFPNYSSELNVNALELEDSALYLCASSRQGAQGGELFFGEGSRLTVL.

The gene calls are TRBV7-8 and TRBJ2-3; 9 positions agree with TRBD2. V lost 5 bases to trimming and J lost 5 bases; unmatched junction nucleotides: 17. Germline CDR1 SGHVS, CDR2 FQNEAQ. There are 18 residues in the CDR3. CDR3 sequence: CASSPPRGRADLRDTQYF. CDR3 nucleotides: TGTGCCAGCAGCCCTCCCCGCGGGAGGGCCGACTTACGAGATACGCAGTATTTT.

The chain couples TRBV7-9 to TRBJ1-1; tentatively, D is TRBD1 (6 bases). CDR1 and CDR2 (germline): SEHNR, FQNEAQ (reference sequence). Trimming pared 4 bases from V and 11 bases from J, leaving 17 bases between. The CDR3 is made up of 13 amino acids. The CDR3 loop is CASSSDRLLGAFF. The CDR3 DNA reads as TGTGCCAGCAGCTCTGACAGGTTACTCGGGGCTTTCTTT.

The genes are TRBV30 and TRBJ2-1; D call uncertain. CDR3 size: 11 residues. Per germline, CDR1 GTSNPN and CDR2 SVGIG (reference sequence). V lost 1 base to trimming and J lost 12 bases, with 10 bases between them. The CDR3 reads CAWSEGVAQFF. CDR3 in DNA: TGTGCCTGGAGTGAAGGAGTCGCGCAGTTCTTC.

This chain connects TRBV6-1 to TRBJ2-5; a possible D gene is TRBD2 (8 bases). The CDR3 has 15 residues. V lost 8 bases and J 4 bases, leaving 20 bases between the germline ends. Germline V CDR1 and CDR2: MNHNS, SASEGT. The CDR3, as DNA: TGTGCCAGCCGCCTCGGGGGGGCAGGGGGAGAGACCCAGTACTTC. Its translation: CASRLGGAGGETQYF.